A selection of T cell receptor beta chains follows, all from one sample in a study of T-cell memory formation after mild COVID-19. TCRdb recomputed calls from the 5' RACE reads with MiXCR, one row per CDR3 protein. Among about 560,000 distinct CDR3 sequences, roughly 22% were seen once, and the ten largest hold 7.5% to 9.5%. The specimen sequenced was PBMCs or a T cell subset sorted from them (not recorded which). These receptors all stem from an adult woman who had mild COVID-19 (a few samples of this study predate the infection). Cell type and time point are not known. Each CDR3 is given with its conserved first and last residue.

v_call,j_call,cdr3_aa
TRBV7-9,TRBJ2-1,CASSSGPYDYNEQFF
TRBV7-2,TRBJ2-1,CASTFTWEQFF
TRBV29-1,TRBJ1-2,CSVGAARGYGYTF
TRBV5-1,TRBJ1-6,CASSLGPQAVPLHF
TRBV4-2,TRBJ2-7,CASSQSPGYEQYF
TRBV15,TRBJ2-7,CATSSLRGYEQYF
TRBV7-9,TRBJ1-3,CASSLSISGNTIYF
TRBV5-1,TRBJ2-1,CASSLGDREYNEQFF
TRBV5-5,TRBJ1-5,CASSLLSPDQPQHF
TRBV6-6,TRBJ2-6,CASSYSPDMISGANVLTF
TRBV7-8,TRBJ1-1,CASSPWERVNTEAFF
TRBV3-1,TRBJ2-1,CASSPRLPNVFYEQFF
TRBV7-3,TRBJ2-3,CASSLASGIGTQYF
TRBV7-9,TRBJ1-2,CASSLGSVGAGGEDYGYTF
TRBV29-1,TRBJ1-2,CSVEPLGTTANYGYTF
TRBV20-1,TRBJ2-3,CSAPTAFTDTQYF
TRBV20-1,TRBJ2-2,CSGQANTGELFF
TRBV11-3,TRBJ2-3,CASSAGGTVADTQYF
TRBV7-9,TRBJ2-1,CASSSWTSGGEQFF
TRBV2,TRBJ2-5,CASRPSDRWETQYF
TRBV5-1,TRBJ2-7,CASRLGTGIYEQYF
TRBV5-6,TRBJ2-7,CASSANRGVGEQYF
TRBV6-6,TRBJ2-3,CASSVSGDTQYF
TRBV7-9,TRBJ2-5,CASAIVAGGATQYF
TRBV15,TRBJ2-5,CATSRGGHLETQYF
TRBV5-4,TRBJ2-1,CASSEDRFSYNEQFF
TRBV15,TRBJ1-5,CATSSPADVWRGLPQHF
TRBV6-5,TRBJ1-1,CASGSPHAMNTEAFF
TRBV3-1,TRBJ1-1,CASTRGQGGAEAFF
TRBV29-1,TRBJ2-3,CSVVPVFGTDTQYF
TRBV4-2,TRBJ2-4,CASSRVAGGVRNIQYF
TRBV20-1,TRBJ2-7,CSALHLGLAGRQYF
TRBV12-3/TRBV12-4,TRBJ2-3,CASSLSGGHTQYF
TRBV18,TRBJ1-3,CASSPPGRGGNTIYF
TRBV7-9,TRBJ1-1,CASSAQGWTEAFF
TRBV24-1,TRBJ2-1,CATSDFGNNEQFF
TRBV3-1,TRBJ1-6,CASSRRTGGLSPLHF
TRBV6-6,TRBJ1-1,CASSYSSGQGEAFF
TRBV12-3/TRBV12-4,TRBJ1-2,CASTRIFSGYTF
TRBV5-1,TRBJ2-7,CASSPGGAPGYEQYF
TRBV19,TRBJ1-5,CATNVAGNGQPQHF
TRBV7-2,TRBJ2-4,CASSLVGGGIPRGNIQYF
TRBV20-1,TRBJ1-2,CSAYRQGGDYGYTF
TRBV7-3,TRBJ2-1,CASSWTSGSLYNEQFF